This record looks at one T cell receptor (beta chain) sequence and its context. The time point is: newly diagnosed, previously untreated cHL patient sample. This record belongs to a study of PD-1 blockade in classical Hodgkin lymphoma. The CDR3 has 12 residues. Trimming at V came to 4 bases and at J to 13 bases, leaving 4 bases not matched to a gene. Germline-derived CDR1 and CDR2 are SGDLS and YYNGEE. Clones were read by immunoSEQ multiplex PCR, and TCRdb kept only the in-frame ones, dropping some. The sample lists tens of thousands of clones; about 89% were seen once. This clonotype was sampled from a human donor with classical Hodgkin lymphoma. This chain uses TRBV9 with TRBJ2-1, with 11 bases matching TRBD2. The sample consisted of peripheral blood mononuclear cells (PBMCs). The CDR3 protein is CASSIAGGLQFF. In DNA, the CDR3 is TGTGCCAGCAGCATAGCGGGAGGGCTTCAGTTCTTC. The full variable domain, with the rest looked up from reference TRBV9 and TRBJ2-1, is DSGVTQTPKHLITATGQRVTLRCSPRSGDLSVYWYQQSLDQGLQFLIQYYNGEERAKGNILERFSAQQFPDLHSELNLSSLELGDSALYFCASSIAGGLQFFGPGTRLTVL.